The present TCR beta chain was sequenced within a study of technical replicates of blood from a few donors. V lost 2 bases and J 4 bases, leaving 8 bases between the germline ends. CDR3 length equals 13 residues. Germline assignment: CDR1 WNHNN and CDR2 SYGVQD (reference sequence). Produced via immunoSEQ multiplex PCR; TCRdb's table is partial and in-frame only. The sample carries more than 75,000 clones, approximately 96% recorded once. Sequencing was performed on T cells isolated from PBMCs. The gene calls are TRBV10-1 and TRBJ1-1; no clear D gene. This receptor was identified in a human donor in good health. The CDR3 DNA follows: TGCGCCAGCAGTGAGCTGCGATCCACTGAAGCTTTCTTT. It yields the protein CASSELRSTEAFF.